This T cell receptor (beta chain) was recorded in a study of blood T cell repertoires in COVID-19 (dated by TCRdb to about 2020). Concerning the study at large: The collaborator samples originated in the United States, Italy and Spain and spanned the acute and convalescent phases of COVID-19. The material from the prospective study consisted of cDNA or gDNA derived from T cells, B-cell-depleted T cells, or PBMCs. The dataset comprised deeply sampled blood TCRbeta repertoires from subjects exposed to, actively infected with, or recovered from COVID-19. The repertoires were released in a freely available public database intended as a resource for research on the immune response to SARS-CoV-2. The samples were drawn from the first 160 participants of the ongoing ImmuneRACE study and from 1,200 or so subjects provided by 6 global collaborators. A de-identified subject ID, COVID-19 status, age in years and sex were almost always included in the sample metadata. Where available, HLA class I and class II types were obtained from metadata supplied by the sample provider rather than from assay-based typing.

Of note for this clone: Which antigen it targets is not known. Base qualities are not recorded, but no much larger clone differs from it by a single base.

The collaborating institutions used their own protocols to collect whole blood in K2EDTA tubes. For TCRbeta analysis, collaborators shipped samples in one of three forms: frozen whole blood, isolated PBMCs, or DNA extracted from either of those sample types. The cysteine opens and the phenylalanine closes a CDR3 of 18 amino acids. The read is trimmed to its CDR3 DNA, 54 bases read in frame from base 1. CDR1 and CDR2 were assigned from the germline V gene (reference sequence) as LNHDA and SQIVND. Ends trimmed: V by 6 bases, J by 4 bases; bases unmatched to a gene: 17. TCRbeta CDR3 regions were amplified from genomic DNA using the immunoSEQ Assay, a bias-controlled multiplex PCR. The authors' analysis ran thus. Nucleated cell counts per sample were estimated from amplification of reference gene primers within the assay. To quantify the absolute abundance of each unique TCRbeta CDR3 rearrangement, sequence reads were collapsed and filtered. For each sample, productive Simpson clonality was calculated as the square root of Simpson's diversity index over productive rearrangements. This immuneACCESS table, as held by TCRdb, lists in-frame sequences with V and J called but not all clones. Of the missing ones, under half trace to an unresolved V gene in checked studies; the others have no known cause. The DNA was the basis for D and trimming; V, J and clone size are from that table. The sample table lists a few hundred thousand clones, roughly 80% of them with a count of one. The leading ten clones occupy less than 5% of the sample.

The paper as a whole reports these results and caveats: Clinical and demographic metadata were provided uncurated, with the amount varying by source and participant.

This chain joins TRBV19 to TRBJ2-5; 10 bases in the middle match TRBD2. Material: peripheral blood. The receptor was isolated from a man between 60 and 70 years old with acute or convalescent COVID-19. Here is the DNA: TGTGCCAGTAGCCAAAGGACTAGCGGAGCTTACCGTGGAGAGACCCAGTACTTC. It translates to CASSQRTSGAYRGETQYF.